The clone carrying this TCR beta chain has only a few counts. The target antigen is unknown. The V end lost 4 bases, the J end lost 0 bases, and 15 bases lay between the germline ends. The CDR3 is made up of 16 amino acids. CDR1 is LNHDA and CDR2 is SQIVND in the germline V gene (reference sequence). Using constant-segment primers, 5'RACE produced TCR alpha and TCR beta cDNA libraries carrying sample barcodes and UMIs. TCRdb reanalysed the 5' RACE reads using MiXCR and keeps one entry per CDR3 protein. The sample yields 360,000 or so distinct CDR3 sequences, 25% to 30% seen once. The sample is drawn from a study of T-cell memory formation after mild COVID-19. Study information: Each donor largely had its own TCR clusters. Study results and caveats: Cross-reactive memory apparently joined, as some responding clones appeared in pre-infection memory. Most CD4+ clones that shrank were in CM and EM, while CD8+ ones turned up in EMRA.

The rearrangement uses TRBV19 and TRBJ1-1; D might be TRBD1 (6 bases). The sequenced material came from PBMCs or a T cell subset sorted from them (not recorded which). The sequence derives from an adult woman who had mild COVID-19 (a few samples of this study predate the infection). Cell type and time point are not known. The CDR3 is CASSTRGAVMNTEAFF. Here the CDR3 DNA reads TGTGCCAGTAGTACCCGGGGGGCAGTCATGAACACTGAAGCTTTCTTT.